This T cell receptor beta chain emerged from a study of blood T cell repertoires in COVID-19 (TCRdb year 2020). With respect to the entire study: The collaborator samples originated in the United States, Italy and Spain and spanned the acute and convalescent phases of COVID-19. The material from the prospective study consisted of cDNA or gDNA derived from T cells, B-cell-depleted T cells, or PBMCs. Deeply sampled blood TCRbeta repertoires from subjects exposed to, actively infected with, or recovered from COVID-19 were included in the dataset. The repertoires were released in a freely available public database meant as a resource for research on the immune response to SARS-CoV-2. The samples were drawn from two sources: the first 160 participants of the ongoing ImmuneRACE study, and over 1,000 subjects contributed by 6 global collaborators. Nearly every sample came with metadata listing a de-identified subject ID, COVID-19 status, age in years and sex. Where available, HLA class I and class II types were obtained from metadata supplied by the sample provider rather than from assay-based typing.

TCRbeta CDR3 regions were amplified from genomic DNA by means of the immunoSEQ Assay, a bias-controlled multiplex PCR. Under the source paper's analysis protocol: The number of nucleated cells in each sample was estimated by amplification of reference gene primers within the assay. To quantify the absolute abundance of each unique TCRbeta CDR3 rearrangement, sequence reads were collapsed and filtered. For each sample, productive Simpson clonality was calculated by taking the square root of Simpson's diversity index across productive rearrangements. The table was pulled from immuneACCESS by TCRdb, which kept in-frame rearrangements only. Such tables lose some clones; where checked, under half of the loss comes from unresolved V genes, and the rest has no known cause. The DNA was the basis for D and trimming; V, J and clone size are from that table. Present in this sample are roughly 110,000 clones, around 90% of which were seen just once. Under 5.5% of the sample is taken by the ten largest.

What the authors observed across the whole study: How much clinical and demographic metadata was included differed by source and by participant, and the metadata was provided uncurated.

Collaborating institutions collected whole blood in K2EDTA tubes following their own protocols. Collaborator samples were shipped for TCRbeta analysis as frozen whole blood, isolated PBMCs, or DNA extracted from either sample type. From cysteine to phenylalanine, the CDR3 is 13 amino acids long. Only the CDR3 DNA is retained, 39 bases long and in frame from the first base. The germline V gene encodes CDR1 MDHEN and CDR2 SYDVKM. Worth noting for this clone: What this receptor recognizes is not known. A junction end diverges from the germline sequence, so it may reflect a read error.

The origin of this receptor is a middle-aged man with active or convalescent COVID-19. The sequence joins TRBV28 to TRBJ2-1; 9 junctional bases match TRBD2. Sequencing was performed on peripheral blood. This receptor has the CDR3 CLAAGGPYNEQFF. At the DNA level, the sequence is TGCCTAGCGGCGGGAGGGCCTTACAATGAGCAGTTCTTC.